The sequence of this T cell receptor (beta chain) was determined in a study of PD-1 blockade in mismatch repair-deficient tumors listed by TCRdb under 2017. Some background on the complete study: Between late 2013 and September 2016, the trial enrolled 85 to 100 consecutive patients with over 10 mismatch repair-deficient cancer types, every one of whom had been previously treated and was progressing. Tumor-associated T cell clones in the peripheral blood of patients responding to PD-1 blockade were tracked using deep sequencing of TCR CDR3 regions. Beyond this particular receptor, the publication reports: Clones residing in the tumor, which were often undetectable in blood before treatment, expanded quickly after pembrolizumab and then contracted, generally before radiologic responses.

To prepare the library, the immunoSEQ multiplex PCR assay was applied. Imported from immuneACCESS, the table was reduced by TCRdb to in-frame sequences with V and J called. These copies leave out some clones; in studies compared against another copy, an unresolved V gene accounts for under half, and the cause of the remainder is not known. The sample table shows about 79,000 clones, and approximately 81% are seen once. Roughly 5.5% of the sample rests with the top ten. This clone was detected once. Its antigen remains unidentified. One base away there is no much larger clone; base qualities are not given. CDR1 SGHTA and CDR2 FQGNSA are derived from the germline V gene. The CDR3 goes from the cysteine to the phenylalanine over 15 residues. Solely the CDR3 DNA is kept, with 45 bases framed from the first base. The trim is 2 bases for V and 2 bases for J, with a gap of 12 bases between the germline ends.

Mismatch repair deficiency was established in every enrolled patient by polymerase chain reaction or immunohistochemistry. TCR sequencing was performed for a few patients who responded to pembrolizumab therapy. The phase II trial prospectively evaluated PD-1 blockade with pembrolizumab in advanced mismatch repair-deficient cancers, independent of tissue of origin. Peripheral blood T cell samples were gathered serially, both before PD-1 blockade started and at multiple time points afterward. Blood sampling time points were reported as weeks after the first dose of pembrolizumab. The chain links TRBV7-2 with TRBJ2-5, with TRBD1 tentatively as D gene (5 bases match). The TCR originated in an adult with mismatch repair-deficient cancer. The sequencing used peripheral blood, collected 44 weeks after starting pembrolizumab. Here the CDR3 is given as CASSLRVRQQETQYF. The nucleotide sequence is given as TGTGCCAGCAGCTTAAGGGTTAGACAGCAAGAGACCCAGTACTTC.